This TCR beta chain was sequenced for a study of technical replicates of blood from several donors (dated by TCRdb to the late 2010s). CDR1 and CDR2 (SEHNR, FQNEAQ) derive from the germline V gene (reference sequence). V was cut back by 3 bases and J by 4 bases, leaving a gap of 12 bases between them. From the cysteine up to the phenylalanine, the CDR3 has a length of 14 residues. Here the CDR3 DNA is all that survives: 42 bases in frame from base 1. The receptor library was made with the immunoSEQ multiplex PCR assay. Not all clones reach the TCRdb copy of this immuneACCESS table, which keeps in-frame sequences only. Checked studies attribute under half of the gap to unresolved V genes and leave the rest unexplained. For this sample the table gives about 100,000 clones, of which over 85% were detected only once. The ten largest clones capture around 0.22% of the sample. As concerns this clone: The target of this receptor is not known. No quality values exist for individual bases; no much larger clone is one base distant.

The sample taken for sequencing was T cells isolated from PBMCs. This clonotype was obtained from a human donor in good health. The chain joins TRBV7-9 to TRBJ1-1, with the identity of the D gene unclear. The CDR3 amino acid sequence is: CASSFPARGTEAFF. The DNA sequence reads TGTGCCAGCAGCTTCCCCGCACGGGGCACTGAAGCTTTCTTT.